This T cell receptor beta chain is drawn from a study of vaccination and CD4 T cells after COVID-19. A word on this clonotype: Its antigen is unidentified.

Oncomine TCR Beta short-read sequencing was applied to DNA from cultured CD4+ T cells. One entry per CDR3 protein results from TCRdb running MiXCR on the PCR reads. The table records approximately 4,200 distinct CDR3 sequences, about 19% of them present only once. The treatment is: approximately nine-day PBMC culture with coronavirus spike peptide pools or control peptides (ViraFEST assay). Once peptide pools had expanded antigen-specific T cells, ViraFEST sequenced TCRs. Trimming removed 6 bases at V and 3 bases at J, with 16 bases between. The germline V gene encodes CDR1 MDHEN and CDR2 SYDVKM. The CDR3 contains 15 residues.

The V gene is TRBV28, the J gene TRBJ2-3; D possibly corresponds to TRBD1 (7 bases). The sequenced sample consisted of CD4+ T cells from blood, cultured in vitro. This clonotype was sampled from a human donor who had recovered from COVID-19. The CDR3 is CASSPLSGGTDTQYF. The CDR3 bases are TGTGCCAGCAGCCCCCTGTCAGGGGGGACAGATACGCAGTATTTT.